This T cell receptor beta chain stems from a study of cytomegalovirus exposure and HLA in healthy donors. The PCR ran on 60 Vbeta and 13 Jbeta primers. TCRdb's table, derived via immunoSEQ multiplex PCR, lists solely in-frame clones and lacks some. Here the sample spans about 110,000 clones, less than 85% being singletons. V dropped 7 bases and J dropped 8; count of bases not matched to a gene: 13. The CDR3 has 14 residues. The germline V gene encodes CDR1 SGHRS and CDR2 YFSETQ. V usage is TRBV5-1 and J usage is TRBJ2-5, with 8 bases fitting TRBD2. Source material: PBMCs. The source is a young man in good health and CMV-seropositive. The CDR3 loop is CASRQTGLAKTQYF. The CDR3 bases are TGCGCCAGCCGCCAGACCGGACTAGCAAAAACCCAGTACTTC.